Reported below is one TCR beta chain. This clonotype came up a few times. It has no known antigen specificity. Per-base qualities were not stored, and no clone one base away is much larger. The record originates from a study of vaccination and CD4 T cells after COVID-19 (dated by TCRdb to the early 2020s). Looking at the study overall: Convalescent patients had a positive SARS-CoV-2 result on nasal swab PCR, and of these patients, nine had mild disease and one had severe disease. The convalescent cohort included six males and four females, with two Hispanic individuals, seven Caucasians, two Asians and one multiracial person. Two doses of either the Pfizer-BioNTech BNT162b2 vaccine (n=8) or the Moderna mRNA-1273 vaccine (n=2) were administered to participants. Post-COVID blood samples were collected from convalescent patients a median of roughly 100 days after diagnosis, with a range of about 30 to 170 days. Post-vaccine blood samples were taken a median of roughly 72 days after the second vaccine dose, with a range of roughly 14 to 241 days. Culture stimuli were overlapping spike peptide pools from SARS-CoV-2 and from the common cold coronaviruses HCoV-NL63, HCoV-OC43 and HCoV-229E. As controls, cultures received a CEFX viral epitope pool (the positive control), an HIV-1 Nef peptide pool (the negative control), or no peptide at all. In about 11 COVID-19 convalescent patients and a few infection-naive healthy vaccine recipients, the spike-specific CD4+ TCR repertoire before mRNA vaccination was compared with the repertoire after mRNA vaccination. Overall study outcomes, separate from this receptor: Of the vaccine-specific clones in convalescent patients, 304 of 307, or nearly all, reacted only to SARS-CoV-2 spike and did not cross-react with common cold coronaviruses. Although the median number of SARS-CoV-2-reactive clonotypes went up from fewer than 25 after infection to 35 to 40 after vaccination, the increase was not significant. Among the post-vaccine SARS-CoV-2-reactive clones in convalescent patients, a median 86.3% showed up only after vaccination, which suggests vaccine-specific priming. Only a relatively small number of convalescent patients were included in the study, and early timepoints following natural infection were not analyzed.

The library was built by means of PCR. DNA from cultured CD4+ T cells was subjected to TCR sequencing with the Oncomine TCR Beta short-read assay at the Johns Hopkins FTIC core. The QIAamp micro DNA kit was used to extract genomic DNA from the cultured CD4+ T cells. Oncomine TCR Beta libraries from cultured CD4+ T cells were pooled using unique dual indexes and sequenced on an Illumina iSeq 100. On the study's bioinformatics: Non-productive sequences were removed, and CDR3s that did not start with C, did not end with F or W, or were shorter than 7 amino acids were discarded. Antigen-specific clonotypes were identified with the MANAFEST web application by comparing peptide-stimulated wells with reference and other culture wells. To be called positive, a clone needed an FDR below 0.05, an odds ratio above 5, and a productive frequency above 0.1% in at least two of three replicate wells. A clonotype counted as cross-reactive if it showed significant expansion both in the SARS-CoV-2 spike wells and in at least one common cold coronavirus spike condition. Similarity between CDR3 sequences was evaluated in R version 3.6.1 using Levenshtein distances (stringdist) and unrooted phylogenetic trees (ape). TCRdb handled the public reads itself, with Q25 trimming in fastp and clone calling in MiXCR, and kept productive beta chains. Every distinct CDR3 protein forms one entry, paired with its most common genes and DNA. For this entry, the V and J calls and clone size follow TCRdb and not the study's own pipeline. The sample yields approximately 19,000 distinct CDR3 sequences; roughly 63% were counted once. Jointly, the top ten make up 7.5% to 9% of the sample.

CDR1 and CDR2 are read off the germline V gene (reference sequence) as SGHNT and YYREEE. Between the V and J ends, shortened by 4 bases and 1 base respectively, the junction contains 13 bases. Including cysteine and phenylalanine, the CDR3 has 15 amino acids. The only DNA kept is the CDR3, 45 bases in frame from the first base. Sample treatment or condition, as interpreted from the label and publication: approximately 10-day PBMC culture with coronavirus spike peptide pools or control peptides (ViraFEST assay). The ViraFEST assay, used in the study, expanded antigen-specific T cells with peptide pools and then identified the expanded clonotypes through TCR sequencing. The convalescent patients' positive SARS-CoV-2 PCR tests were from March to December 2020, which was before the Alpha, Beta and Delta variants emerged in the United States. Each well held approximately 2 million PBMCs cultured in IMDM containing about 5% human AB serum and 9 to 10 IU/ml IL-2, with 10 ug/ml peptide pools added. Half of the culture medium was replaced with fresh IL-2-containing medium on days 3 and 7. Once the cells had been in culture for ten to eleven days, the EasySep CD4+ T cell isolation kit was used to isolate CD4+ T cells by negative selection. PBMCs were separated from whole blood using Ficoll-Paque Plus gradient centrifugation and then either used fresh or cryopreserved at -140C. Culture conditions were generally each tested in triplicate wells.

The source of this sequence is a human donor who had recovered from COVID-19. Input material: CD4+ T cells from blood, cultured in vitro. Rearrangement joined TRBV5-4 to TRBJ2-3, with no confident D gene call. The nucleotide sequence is TGTGCCAGCAGCGGAAGGAGCTTCGGCACAGATACGCAGTATTTT. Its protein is CASSGRSFGTDTQYF.